This TCR beta chain was obtained from a study of CD8+ T cells in alopecia areata. The CDR3 extends over 14 amino acids. Germline CDR1 reads SGHTA; CDR2 reads FQGNSA. V shed 5 bases and J shed 14 bases, with 22 bases lying between them. This clone was observed a few times. As the sequencing template, cDNA was produced by extracting RNA and reverse transcribing it. TCRdb's copy holds only in-frame clones and misses some; the assay was immunoSEQ multiplex PCR. This table has about 140,000 clones, around 51% appearing once. This TCR was recovered from a human donor with alopecia areata. The chain recombines TRBV7-2 with TRBJ2-1, with D perhaps TRBD2 (5 bases). Sequences were derived from CD4+ T cells sorted from blood, sampled at week 0. As DNA, the CDR3 is TGTGCCAGCAGCCGCGGGCCCACCGCCGAGGGAAAGTTCTTC. Translating gives CASSRGPTAEGKFF.